Below are 5 T cell receptor beta chains sequenced from a single sample in a study of T cell repertoires in cytomegalovirus infection. These TCRs' antigens remain unknown. TCRdb redid the calling of the reads with MiXCR, one entry per CDR3 protein. The table records approximately 770,000 distinct CDR3 sequences, almost 30% of them present only once. Sequencing used cultured CD8+ T cells from PBMCs, obtained from culture after CMV antigen stimulation. The receptors come from a human donor in good health (CMV status not recorded). Some clones in this sample may be carry-over from other donors' samples.

This clonotype was picked up a small number of times. The chain couples TRBV6-7 to TRBJ2-1, with 12 bases matching TRBD2. TRBV6-7 is assigned to the ORF class and has an uncertain function. The CDR3 has 18 residues. V dropped 2 bases and J dropped 6; count of bases not matched to a gene: 11. CDR3 region: CASSYRLAGGPVRNEQFF. The CDR3 nucleotides read TGTGCCAGCAGTTACCGGCTAGCGGGGGGGCCTGTTCGCAATGAGCAGTTCTTC.

V is TRBV10-3 and J is TRBJ2-5; TRBD2 is a possible D gene (7 bases). The CDR3 runs 12 residues. V was trimmed by 10 bases and J by 1 base, leaving 10 bases between them. The germline V gene has CDR1 ENHRY and CDR2 SYGVKD. The CDR3 nucleotides read TGTGCCACCCGGGGGGCCCAAGAGACCCAGTACTTC. Translated, it gives CATRGAQETQYF.

In this sample, this clonotype turned up a few times. The rearrangement uses TRBV23-1 and TRBJ1-6; 7 nucleotides align to TRBD1. TRBV23-1 is treated as an ORF (open reading frame) with a function not yet certain. The CDR3 consists of 19 residues. The V and J ends lost 4 bases and 6 bases, in that order; junction bases with no gene match: 18. CDR3 loop: CASSRPTGRGTGVNSPLHF. The CDR3 region has the DNA TGCGCCAGCAGTCGACCGACAGGGAGAGGGACGGGGGTTAATTCACCCCTCCACTTT.

This clonotype was detected ten times or more. The V and J genes are TRBV7-8 and TRBJ2-7; D uncertain. The CDR3 covers 15 residues. Trimming removed 1 base at V and 2 bases at J, with 12 bases between. The germline gives CDR1 SGHVS, CDR2 FQNEAQ. The CDR3 nucleotides are TGTGCCAGCAGCTTAGGTCCGGCGGATGCCTACGAGCAGTACTTC. It specifies CASSLGPADAYEQYF.

The chain couples TRBV11-2 to TRBJ1-1; D is possibly TRBD1 (6 bases). Trimming took 6 bases from V and 6 from J, leaving 14 bases between them. This CDR3 has 13 residues. Germline CDR1 and CDR2: SGHAT and FQNNGV. CDR3 amino acids: CASSPTGTPEAFF. The CDR3 DNA reads as TGTGCCAGCAGTCCCACAGGGACGCCTGAAGCTTTCTTT.